This T cell receptor (beta chain) was recorded in a study of untreated major depressive disorder. Notes on the study in general: Depressed patients' CD4+ T cells carried increased TRBV05-01 (Vbeta 5.1) usage versus control CD4+ T cells. Sequencing showed nonsignificant TRBV25-01 and TRBV02-01 differences matching flow cytometry.

Germline V gene data show CDR1 as SGHRS and CDR2 as YFSETQ. Trimming stripped 4 bases from V and 1 base from J, with 14 bases between. CDR3 size: 15 residues. Patients were free of psychiatric medication for at least 8 weeks. Points on this clone: Its antigen is unidentified.

Sequencing used immunoSEQ multiplex PCR; TCRdb keeps in-frame clones, though not all of them. The sample includes about 25,000 clones, about 90% of them seen just once. V gene TRBV5-1 combines with J gene TRBJ1-1; D possibly corresponds to TRBD1 (6 bases). The origin of this receptor is a woman aged 25 to 39 with major depressive disorder. Sequencing input: CD4+ T cells from PBMCs. The CDR3 nucleotides are TGCGCCAGCAGCGCACCACAGGGCGGGAACACTGAAGCTTTCTTT. This codes for CASSAPQGGNTEAFF.